Sequencing of this TCR beta chain was carried out in a study of blood T cell repertoires in COVID-19. The germline V gene has CDR1 MNHEY and CDR2 SMNVEV (reference sequence). The CDR3 covers 15 residues. The V and J ends lost 3 bases and 3 bases respectively, with 12 bases between them. Sequencing used immunoSEQ multiplex PCR; TCRdb keeps in-frame clones, though not all of them. The sample lists tens of thousands of clones, around 93% seen once, with under 7% in the top ten. The table lists this clone with a count of one. V usage is TRBV27 and J usage is TRBJ1-5; the D is unclear. Sequencing was performed on peripheral blood. This sequence was found in a human donor in a cohort sampled during active COVID-19. For the CDR3, the DNA is TGTGCCAGCAGTTTTTTGGGGAGTTCCAATCAGCCCCAGCATTTT. Amino acids: CASSFLGSSNQPQHF.